This T cell receptor beta chain comes out of a study of human T cells and chemical hapten exposure (dated by TCRdb to the early 2020s). Study-wide context: For sensitization, 2% DPC in acetone was applied to an approximately 2 cm by approximately 2 cm area of upper inner arm skin. The mostly female patient cohort included alopecia areata with under or over 50% scalp involvement, alopecia totalis and alopecia universalis. Throughout the study period of about 25 weeks, patients also received therapeutic DPC doses to the scalp every week. Patient blood was sampled pre-sensitization (week 0) and at 2, 6 and about 24 weeks after DPC sensitization. Patch testing was performed on the upper back with Finn chambers containing 0.01% DPC, and the patch tests were scored after 6 days according to International Contact Dermatitis Research Group standards. The libraries were sequenced as a pool, and the TCR yield per sample differed mostly because of small variations in library volumes within the pool. For TCR sequencing, blood came from 25 to 35 alopecia patients at anywhere from one to four time points (pre-sensitization, 2, 6 and 24 weeks). The study tracked peripheral blood TCR repertoire changes in vivo during primary and secondary sensitization to the hapten diphenylcyclopropenone (DPC) in alopecia patients. General findings and caveats noted by the study authors: After repeated subsampling, the strength of the expansion versus patch-test correlation and the threshold at which it became significant changed. Alopecia, a presumed autoimmune disease, was present in all patients, so the immune response of the patients might differ from that of healthy individuals. Compared with pre-sensitization or healthy control sets, expanded TCRs formed significantly more large CDR3 similarity clusters, which is consistent with antigen-driven responses. A positive correlation was found between the number of PT1 expanded TCRs and patch test score, with significance reached at thresholds 8, 16 and 32 but not 4. DPC sensitization did not change how many TCRs were above 1 in 1000 frequency, and no evidence was found of alterations in global repertoire structure.

The time point label here, explained by the study, means: patch test 1, 2 weeks after DPC sensitization. The meaning of the sample's treatment or condition label: therapeutic diphenylcyclopropenone sensitization with weekly scalp DPC. At every patch-test visit, the blood draw took place before the patch test was put on. Patients were considered eligible if aged 18 to 70, diagnosed with alopecia and deemed suitable for DPC therapy, and patients were excluded if pregnant. Total RNA was extracted from unfractionated whole blood collected in Tempus Blood RNA tubes. The receptor library was made with RACE. TCRdb shows the sequencer as NextSeq 500. Library preparation attached unique molecular identifiers to individual cDNA molecules for quantitative, reproducible TCR counting. Both TCR alpha and TCR beta chains were sequenced from each blood RNA sample. As for the authors' bioinformatics: The median number of TCRs per sample was over 95,000, ranging from about 20,000 to 690,600. The Decombinator software suite was used to annotate the V, J and CDR3 of the TCR reads. Every sample was subsampled to the same number of TCRs (28,000) for the PS versus PT1 abundance plots. Expanded TCRs were defined as absent before sensitization and observed at least eight times at the 2-week time point. TCRdb trimmed public reads at Q25 via fastp, called clones via MiXCR and kept in-frame beta chains. When rows share a CDR3 protein, they turn into one entry using the most common DNA and genes. These V and J calls are TCRdb output, not the study's own analysis. The table for this sample lists around 75,000 distinct CDR3 sequences; over 9.5% of them were counted only once. Jointly, the top ten make up about 3.5% of the sample.

From the cysteine up to the phenylalanine, the CDR3 has a length of 14 residues. Kept here is only the CDR3 DNA, which spans 42 bases and is read in frame from base 1. Per the germline V gene, SQVTM is the CDR1 and ANQGSEA is the CDR2. The V end loses 5 bases and the J end loses 1 base, and a stretch of 14 bases separates them. As concerns this clonotype: There is no known antigen for this receptor. No qualities accompany the bases; no much larger clone lies one base away.

Material: whole blood, obtained in connection with sensitization to the hapten diphenylcyclopropenone (DPC). The TCR sequence derives from a woman aged 55 to 70 with alopecia areata. Some clones in this sample may be carry-over from other donors' samples. The rearrangement combines TRBV29-1 with TRBJ1-1, with the D segment identity uncertain. The nucleotide sequence is given as TGCAGCGTTACGTTCATTAGACCGAACACTGAAGCTTTCTTT. Its product reads: CSVTFIRPNTEAFF.